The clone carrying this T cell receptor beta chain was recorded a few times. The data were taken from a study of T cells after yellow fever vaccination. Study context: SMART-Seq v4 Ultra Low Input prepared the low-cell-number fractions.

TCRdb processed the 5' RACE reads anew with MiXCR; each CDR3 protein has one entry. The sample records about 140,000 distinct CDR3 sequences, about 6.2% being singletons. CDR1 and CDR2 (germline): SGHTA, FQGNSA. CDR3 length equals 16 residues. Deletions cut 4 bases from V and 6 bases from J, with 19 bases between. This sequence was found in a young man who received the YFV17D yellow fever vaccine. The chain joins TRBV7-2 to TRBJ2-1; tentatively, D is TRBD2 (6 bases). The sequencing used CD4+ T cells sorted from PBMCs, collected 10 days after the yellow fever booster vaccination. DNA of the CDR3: TGTGCCAGCAGCTCCCGGAGGGCCCTAACCGGCAATGAGCAGTTCTTC. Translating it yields CASSSRRALTGNEQFF.